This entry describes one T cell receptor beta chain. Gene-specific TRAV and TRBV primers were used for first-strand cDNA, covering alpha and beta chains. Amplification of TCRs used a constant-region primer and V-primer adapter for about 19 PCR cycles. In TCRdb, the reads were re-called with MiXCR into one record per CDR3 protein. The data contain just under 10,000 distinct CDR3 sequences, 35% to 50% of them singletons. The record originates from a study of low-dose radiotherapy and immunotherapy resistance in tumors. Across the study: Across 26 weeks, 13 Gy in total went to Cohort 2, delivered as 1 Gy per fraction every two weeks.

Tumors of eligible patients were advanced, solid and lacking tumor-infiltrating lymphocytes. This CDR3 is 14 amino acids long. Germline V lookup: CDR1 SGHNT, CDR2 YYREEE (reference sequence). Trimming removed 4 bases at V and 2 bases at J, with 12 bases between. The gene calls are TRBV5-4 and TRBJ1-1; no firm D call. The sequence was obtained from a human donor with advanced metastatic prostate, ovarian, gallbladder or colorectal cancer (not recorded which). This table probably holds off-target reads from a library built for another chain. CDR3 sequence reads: CASSAQQINTEAFF. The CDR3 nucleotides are TGTGCCAGCAGCGCCCAACAGATTAACACTGAAGCTTTCTTT. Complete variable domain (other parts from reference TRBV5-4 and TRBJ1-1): ETGVTQSPTHLIKTRGQQVTLRCSSQSGHNTVSWYQQALGQGPQFIFQYYREEENGRGNFPPRFSGLQFPNYSSELNVNALELDDSALYLCASSAQQINTEAFFGQGTRLTVV.